The rows below give T cell receptor beta chains drawn from one sample of a study of control samples from healthy donors and cancer patients. Profiled with immunoSEQ multiplex PCR; TCRdb holds only in-frame clones, not every one. Of about 180,000 clones listed, more than 90% are singletons. Sequenced: blood. The origin of the receptors is a man aged 25 to 45 in good health. Both conserved end residues are part of each CDR3. The D gene is left open where the match is weak. A row's size may be missing; if present it is once, few, many or a size class.

>TRBJ2-1|-|-|TRBV5-1
CASSLEGFRGDYNEQFF
TGCGCCAGCAGCTTGGAGGGGTTTCGGGGAGACTACAATGAGCAGTTCTTC
>TRBJ2-7|-|TRBD1|TRBV6-6
CASSPRGGYSYEQYF
TGTGCCAGCAGCCCGCGAGGGGGCTACTCCTACGAGCAGTACTTC
>TRBJ2-7|-|-|TRBV21-1
CASSNLGCEQYF
TGTGCCAGCAGCAACTTGGGTTGCGAGCAGTACTTC
>TRBJ1-3|-|TRBD1|TRBV5-6
CASSLAAGGFFSGNTIYF
TGTGCCAGCAGCTTGGCGGCAGGGGGCTTTTTCTCTGGAAACACCATATATTTT
>TRBJ1-2|-|-|TRBV19
CASSTNRERGYTF
TGTGCCAGTAGTACGAACAGGGAGCGAGGCTACACCTTC
>TRBJ1-1|once|-|TRBV19
CASSITGNTEAFF
TGTGCCAGTAGTATAACCGGGAACACTGAAGCTTTCTTT
>TRBJ1-6|-|-|TRBV30
CAWSVLDRTVSPLHF
TGTGCCTGGAGTGTATTAGACAGGACGGTGTCACCCCTCCACTTT
>TRBJ1-1|-|-|TRBV3-1/TRBV3-2
CASSQAQNTEAFF
TGTGCCAGCAGCCAGGCTCAGAACACTGAAGCTTTCTTT
>TRBJ2-7|-|-|TRBV6-1
CASSEGAVLGYEQYF
TGTGCCAGCAGTGAAGGTGCAGTCCTTGGCTACGAGCAGTACTTC
>TRBJ1-4|-|-|TRBV2
CAGTGFVGEKLFF
TGTGCCGGAACAGGGTTTGTAGGGGAAAAACTGTTTTTT
>TRBJ2-7|-|TRBD1|TRBV27
CASRPDRDRGHEQYF
TGTGCCAGCAGGCCCGACCGGGACAGGGGCCACGAGCAGTACTTC
>TRBJ2-7|-|TRBD2|TRBV24-1
CATSEATSGVGTWGEQYF
TGTGCCACCAGTGAGGCGACTAGCGGAGTTGGGACATGGGGGGAGCAGTACTTC
>TRBJ1-1|-|-|TRBV6-6
CASSIRPNTEAFF
TGTGCCAGCAGTATAAGACCGAACACTGAAGCTTTCTTT
>TRBJ2-7|few|-|TRBV2
CASRLTYEQYF
TGTGCCAGCAGACTGACCTACGAGCAGTACTTC
>TRBJ1-5|-|-|TRBV19
CASSISGQQPQHF
TGTGCCAGTAGTATTTCGGGGCAACAGCCCCAGCATTTT
>TRBJ1-1|once|-|TRBV5-1
CASSRDGSSFNTEAFF
TGCGCCAGCAGCCGGGACGGAAGCAGCTTTAACACTGAAGCTTTCTTT
>TRBJ2-5|-|TRBD1|TRBV7-2
CASTYGTGQETQYF
TGTGCCAGCACCTACGGGACAGGGCAAGAGACCCAGTACTTC
>TRBJ1-2|-|-|TRBV21-1
CASSKRAPRGRSSNYGYTF
TGTGCCAGCAGCAAAAGAGCCCCTCGGGGGCGATCATCTAACTATGGCTACACCTTC
>TRBJ2-7|-|-|TRBV19
CASSIGWATYGEQYF
TGTGCCAGTAGTATAGGATGGGCTACCTACGGGGAGCAGTACTTC
>TRBJ1-3|once|-|TRBV10-3
CAIVGGRSGNTIYF
TGTGCCATCGTGGGGGGGCGCTCTGGAAACACCATATATTTT
>TRBJ1-4|-|TRBD1|TRBV2
CARLDRFNEKLFF
TGTGCCAGATTGGACAGGTTTAATGAAAAACTGTTTTTT
>TRBJ1-3|-|TRBD1|TRBV7-2
CASSLRSGGGIRNTIYF
TGTGCCAGCAGCTTACGGTCAGGGGGTGGGATAAGAAACACCATATATTTT
>TRBJ1-2|-|-|TRBV5-1
CASSRDRSKNPYGYTF
TGCGCCAGCAGCCGAGACAGGAGTAAAAACCCCTATGGCTACACCTTC
>TRBJ2-3|few|-|TRBV7-2
CASSPQRPGTDTQYF
TGTGCCAGCAGCCCTCAGCGGCCGGGCACAGATACGCAGTATTTT
>TRBJ2-7|-|-|TRBV30
CAWSVDGYEQYF
TGTGCCTGGAGTGTAGACGGCTACGAGCAGTACTTC
>TRBJ1-2|-|-|TRBV6-2/TRBV6-3
CASSRSYGYTF
TGTGCCAGCAGTCGAAGCTATGGCTACACCTTC
>TRBJ1-4|few|TRBD1|TRBV2
CASGARQGTNEKLFF
TGTGCCAGCGGGGCCAGACAGGGGACTAATGAAAAACTGTTTTTT
>TRBJ2-5|-|-|TRBV9
CASSVEGGQETQYF
TGTGCCAGCAGCGTAGAAGGCGGTCAAGAGACCCAGTACTTC
>TRBJ2-5|-|TRBD1|TRBV5-1
CASSSAPGQGAGGTQYF
TGCGCCAGCAGCTCGGCGCCGGGACAGGGGGCCGGGGGGACCCAGTACTTC
>TRBJ2-5|-|TRBD2|TRBV7-4
CASSFGLADPYQETQYF
TGTGCCAGCAGCTTCGGTCTAGCGGACCCGTACCAAGAGACCCAGTACTTC
>TRBJ1-5|-|-|TRBV28
CASVLMGAKNQPQHF
TGTGCCAGCGTTTTGATGGGGGCAAAGAATCAGCCCCAGCATTTT
>TRBJ2-3|-|TRBD1|TRBV13
CASRDRETSTDTQYF
TGTGCCAGCAGAGACAGGGAGACTAGCACAGATACGCAGTATTTT
>TRBJ2-7|-|-|TRBV27
CASSTRQGGEQYF
TGTGCCAGCAGTACAAGGCAGGGAGGCGAGCAGTACTTC
>TRBJ2-2|-|-|TRBV29-1
CSVETSYTGELFF
TGCAGCGTTGAAACGTCGTACACCGGGGAGCTGTTTTTT
>TRBJ2-7|-|-|TRBV27
CASSLKTGGYEQYF
TGTGCCAGCAGTTTAAAGACGGGTGGCTACGAGCAGTACTTC
>TRBJ2-5|-|-|TRBV2
CASRALGETQYF
TGTGCCAGCCGAGCCCTAGGGGAGACCCAGTACTTC
>TRBJ1-2|-|-|TRBV19
CASSFGGGDGTF
TGTGCCAGTAGTTTTGGCGGTGGGGACGGCACCTTC
>TRBJ2-7|-|TRBD2|TRBV3-1/TRBV3-2
CASSQSPGTSFHEQYF
TGTGCCAGCAGCCAATCCCCCGGGACTAGCTTCCACGAGCAGTACTTC
>TRBJ2-1|-|-|TRBV27
CASSLLGGGVLNEQFF
TGTGCCAGCAGTTTATTGGGGGGGGGCGTATTAAATGAGCAGTTCTTC
>TRBJ2-5|-|TRBD2|TRBV5-1
CASSPTSGQETQYF
TGCGCCAGCAGCCCAACTAGCGGCCAAGAGACCCAGTACTTC
>TRBJ2-2|-|TRBD2|TRBV7-8
CASSLARWEGPRIGGELFF
TGTGCCAGCAGCTTAGCTCGGTGGGAGGGCCCTCGGATCGGCGGGGAGCTGTTTTTT